Below are 6 T cell receptor beta chains sequenced from a single sample in a study of T cells after yellow fever vaccination. One entry per CDR3 protein results from TCRdb running MiXCR on the 5' RACE reads. The table lists 600,000 to 750,000 distinct CDR3 sequences, 9% to 15% of them singletons. Material: PBMCs, obtained on the day of the yellow fever booster vaccination. These receptors came from a man in his thirties or forties who received the YFV17D yellow fever vaccine.

V gene TRBV5-5 combines with J gene TRBJ2-7; a possible D gene is TRBD1 (5 bases). Looked up from germline, CDR1 is SGHKS and CDR2 is YYEKEE (reference sequence). The CDR3 loop spans 16 amino acids. The V end was cut by 0 bases, the J end by 0 bases, with 13 bases between. The CDR3 protein is CASSLAPDTSSYEQYF. The CDR3 DNA is TGTGCCAGCAGCTTGGCCCCGGACACGAGCTCCTACGAGCAGTACTTC.

The chain recombines TRBV4-3 with TRBJ1-3; D gene ambiguous. Deletions cut 4 bases from V and 2 bases from J, with 12 bases between. Germline CDR1 LGHNA, CDR2 YSLEER. This CDR3 is 15 amino acids long. CDR3 in amino acids: CASSPVGITGNTIYF. The DNA of the CDR3 is TGCGCCAGCAGCCCGGTGGGGATAACTGGAAACACCATATATTTT.

This clonotype has a handful of counts. V gene TRBV2 combines with J gene TRBJ2-7; D ambiguous. The germline V and J ends were trimmed by 3 bases and 7 bases, with 7 bases remaining between them. The CDR3 sequence is 11 residues long. Per the germline V gene, CDR1 is SNHLY and CDR2 is FYNNEI. In DNA form, the CDR3 reads TGTGCCAGCAGTGATGGGGTGGAGCAGTACTTC. Its protein product is CASSDGVEQYF.

This clonotype was counted only a few times. This chain joins TRBV15 and TRBJ2-7, with D perhaps TRBD1 (5 bases). The CDR3 extends over 13 amino acids. The V end was cut by 3 bases, the J end by 4 bases, with 10 bases between. Looked up from germline, CDR1 is LNHNV and CDR2 is YYDKDF (reference sequence). The CDR3 protein is CATSSGRAYEQYF. As DNA, the CDR3 is TGTGCCACCAGCAGTGGCAGGGCTTACGAGCAGTACTTC.

This clonotype was counted only a few times. The chain joins TRBV12-3 or TRBV12-4 to TRBJ1-6, with D unclear. The CDR3 runs 13 residues. Trimming cost V 3 bases and J 7 bases, with 7 bases left between them. The CDR3 sequence is CASSLAWNSPLHF. CDR3 bases: TGTGCCAGCAGTTTGGCCTGGAATTCACCCCTCCACTTT.

This clonotype came up a few times. Just one base apart from a much larger clone, this may be a read error. The chain joins TRBV6-4 to TRBJ2-2; tentative D call: TRBD2 (6 bases). CDR1 MRHNA and CDR2 SNTAGT come from the germline V gene. The CDR3 runs 13 residues. Trimming stripped 2 bases from V and 6 bases from J, with 7 bases between. CDR3 sequence reads: CASSDRDSGELFF. The CDR3 DNA reads TGTGCCAGCAGTGACAGGGACTCCGGGGAGCTGTTTTTT.